This is a list of T cell receptor beta chains from one sample in a study of T cells after yellow fever vaccination. TCRdb called the 5' RACE reads again in MiXCR, with one record for every CDR3 protein. This table holds over 45,000 distinct CDR3 sequences, roughly 7.4% found once. This sample comprised CD8+ T cells sorted from PBMCs, obtained on the day of the first yellow fever vaccination. These receptors were collected from a man aged 18 to 29 who received the YFV17D yellow fever vaccine. Each CDR3 is given with its conserved first and last residue. D genes are given only for firm matches. Clone size is stated in some rows and not others, as once, few, many or a class when expanded.

cdr3_nt cdr3_aa v_call d_call clone_size j_call
TGTGCCAGCAGTCCTCACGAAGAGGACGTCTATGGCTACACCTTC CASSPHEEDVYGYTF TRBV7-2 - few TRBJ1-2
TGTGCCAGCAGTTGGACAGGGGTAGAGACCCAGTACTTC CASSWTGVETQYF TRBV6-5 TRBD1 many TRBJ2-5
TGTGCCAGCAGCTCGTGGACTAGCGGGGGGGCTCGGGATACGCAGTATTTT CASSSWTSGGARDTQYF TRBV7-6 TRBD2 few TRBJ2-3
TGTGCCAGCAGTCCGTCGCGGTCCCCGGGGTGGACCCAGTACTTC CASSPSRSPGWTQYF TRBV7-9 - many TRBJ2-5
TGTGCCAGCAGTCCTTCCAGCGGGGGGGCCATTGACATTCAGTACTTC CASSPSSGGAIDIQYF TRBV6-1 TRBD2 few TRBJ2-4
TGTGCCAGCAGCATAAACAATGAGCAGTTCTTC CASSINNEQFF TRBV13 - - TRBJ2-1
TGCGCCAGCAGCCAAGACCGTGGTAGCGGTATTTCGAAAAACACAGATACGCAGTATTTT CASSQDRGSGISKNTDTQYF TRBV4-3 - many TRBJ2-3
TGTGCCAGCAGCCAAAACCAAGAGACCCAGTACTTC CASSQNQETQYF TRBV4-2 - - TRBJ2-5
TGTGCCACCAGCAGAGACAGGGAGCAGTTCTTC CATSRDREQFF TRBV15 - many TRBJ2-1
TGTGCCAGCAGCCAAGATATCAACGCAGACACTGAAGCTTTCTTT CASSQDINADTEAFF TRBV3-1 - many TRBJ1-1
TGTGCCAGCACCCAAAACGGCGGCAGCTCCTACGAGCAGTACTTC CASTQNGGSSYEQYF TRBV6-2/TRBV6-3 - many TRBJ2-7
TGTGCCAGTAGTATCGGGGGACTAGCATCCGAGACCCAGTACTTC CASSIGGLASETQYF TRBV19 TRBD2 - TRBJ2-5
TGCGCCAGCAGCTATTCTACAGTAACCGGGGAGCTGTTTTTT CASSYSTVTGELFF TRBV5-1 - many TRBJ2-2
TGTGCCAGCAGCTGGTGGACAGGGATGAACACCGGGGAGCTGTTTTTT CASSWWTGMNTGELFF TRBV14 TRBD1 - TRBJ2-2
TGCGCCAGCAGCCAAGAAGGGCAGGGCTATGGCTACACCTTC CASSQEGQGYGYTF TRBV4-1 - many TRBJ1-2
TGTGCGGTGGCTGGGGATAGCACAGATACGCAGTATTTT CAVAGDSTDTQYF TRBV7-8 - - TRBJ2-3
TGTGCCAGTAGTATGTCCGGGACAGGGTCAGATACGCAGTATTTT CASSMSGTGSDTQYF TRBV19 TRBD1 - TRBJ2-3
TGTGCCAGCAGTGAACTGGTAGAGACCCAGTACTTC CASSELVETQYF TRBV6-1 - many TRBJ2-5
TGCGCCAGCAGCCTCCGTAGGGGGTTGGAAGAGACCCAGTACTTC CASSLRRGLEETQYF TRBV4-1 - - TRBJ2-5
TGTGCCAGCAGCTTACTGGCCGAACCCGGAGGCAGGGAGCAGTTCTTC CASSLLAEPGGREQFF TRBV7-9 - - TRBJ2-1
TGTGCCAGCAGCCCCGGACAGCCACGCTACATGAACACTGAAGCTTTCTTT CASSPGQPRYMNTEAFF TRBV3-1 - many TRBJ1-1
TGTGCCAGCAGTGAGAACAGGGGTCAGCCCCAGCATTTT CASSENRGQPQHF TRBV27 TRBD1 many TRBJ1-5
TGTGCCACCGGATCCAGGGGGCTCGGCTATGGCTACACCTTC CATGSRGLGYGYTF TRBV28 TRBD1 few TRBJ1-2
TGTGCCAGCAGTGGCGGAATTGGCGCAGATACGCAGTATTTT CASSGGIGADTQYF TRBV27 - many TRBJ2-3
TGCGCCAGCAGCTTCCACCTCCTCGGGGGGGCCTACGAGCAGTACTTC CASSFHLLGGAYEQYF TRBV5-1 TRBD2 - TRBJ2-7
TGTGCCAGCAGTCCCCCATGGAGGGGAGGAAATGAGCAGTTCTTC CASSPPWRGGNEQFF TRBV27 - many TRBJ2-1
TGTGCCAGCAGATCCGCCTATGGCTACACCTTC CASRSAYGYTF TRBV6-2/TRBV6-3 - - TRBJ1-2
TGTGCCAGCAGTAGGGCGGCCCTCGCGGCCTACGAGCAGTACTTC CASSRAALAAYEQYF TRBV6-1 - few TRBJ2-7
TGTGCCAGCAGCTTAGAACACCCTTGGACTAGCGGGGGGGGTTTTCTCGATGAGCAGTTCTTC CASSLEHPWTSGGGFLDEQFF TRBV11-2 TRBD2 large TRBJ2-1
TGCGCCAGCAGCCAAGATGAACGACAGGGGGCATACTTCTATGGCTACACCTTC CASSQDERQGAYFYGYTF TRBV4-3 TRBD1 many TRBJ1-2
TGTGCCAGCAGCCCCGGACTAAGCTACAATGAGCAGTTCTTC CASSPGLSYNEQFF TRBV7-3 - - TRBJ2-1
TGTGCCAGCAGTGCCCCCTCTACTAGCGGGGTATATAGTGAGCAGTTCTTC CASSAPSTSGVYSEQFF TRBV6-1 TRBD2 few TRBJ2-1